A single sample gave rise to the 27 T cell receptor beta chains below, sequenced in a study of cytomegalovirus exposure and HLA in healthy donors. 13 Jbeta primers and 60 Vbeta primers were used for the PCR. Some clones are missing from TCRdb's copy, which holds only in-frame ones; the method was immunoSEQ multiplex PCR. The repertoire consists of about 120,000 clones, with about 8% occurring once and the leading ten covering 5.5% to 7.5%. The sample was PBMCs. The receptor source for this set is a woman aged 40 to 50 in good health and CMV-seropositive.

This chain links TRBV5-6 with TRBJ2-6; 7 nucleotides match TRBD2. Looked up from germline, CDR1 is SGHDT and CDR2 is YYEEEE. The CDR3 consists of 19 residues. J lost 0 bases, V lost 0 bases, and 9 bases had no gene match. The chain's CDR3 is CASSLGGGVRSSGANVLTF. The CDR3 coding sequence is TGTGCCAGCAGCTTGGGGGGAGGGGTTCGCAGCTCTGGGGCCAACGTCCTGACTTTC.

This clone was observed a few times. The CDR3 is CSARTRGGYTF. CDR3 coding DNA: TGCAGTGCTAGAACTCGGGGTGGCTACACCTTC. J is TRBJ1-2 and V is TRBV20-1, with D unclear. Trimming stripped 2 bases from V and 7 bases from J, with 8 bases between. This CDR3 comprises 11 residues. Germline lookup yields CDR1 DFQATT and CDR2 SNEGSKA (reference sequence).

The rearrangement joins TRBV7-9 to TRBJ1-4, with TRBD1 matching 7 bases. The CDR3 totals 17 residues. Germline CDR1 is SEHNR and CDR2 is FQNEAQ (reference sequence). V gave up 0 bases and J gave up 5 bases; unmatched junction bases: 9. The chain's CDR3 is CASSLANRGLGNEKLFF. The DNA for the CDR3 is TGTGCCAGCAGCTTAGCGAACAGGGGCCTGGGAAATGAAAAACTGTTTTTT.

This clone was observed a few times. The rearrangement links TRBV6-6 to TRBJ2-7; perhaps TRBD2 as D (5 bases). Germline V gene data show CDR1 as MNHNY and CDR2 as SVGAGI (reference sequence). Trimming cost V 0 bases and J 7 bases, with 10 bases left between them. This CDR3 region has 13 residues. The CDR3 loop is CASSYSEGREQYF. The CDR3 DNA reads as TGTGCCAGCAGTTACTCGGAAGGGAGAGAGCAGTACTTC.

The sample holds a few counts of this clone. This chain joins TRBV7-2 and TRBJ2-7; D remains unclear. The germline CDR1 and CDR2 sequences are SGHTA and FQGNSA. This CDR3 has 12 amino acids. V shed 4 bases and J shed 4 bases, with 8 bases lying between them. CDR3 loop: CASSSYLYEQYF. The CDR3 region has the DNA TGTGCCAGCAGCTCCTACTTGTACGAGCAGTACTTC.

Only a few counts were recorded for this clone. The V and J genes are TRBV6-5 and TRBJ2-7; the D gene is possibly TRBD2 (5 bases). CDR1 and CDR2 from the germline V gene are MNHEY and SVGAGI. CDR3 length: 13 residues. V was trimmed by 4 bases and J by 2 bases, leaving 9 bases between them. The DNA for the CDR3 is TGTGCCAGCAGTTCACGGGGTCCCTACGAGCAGTACTTC. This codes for CASSSRGPYEQYF.

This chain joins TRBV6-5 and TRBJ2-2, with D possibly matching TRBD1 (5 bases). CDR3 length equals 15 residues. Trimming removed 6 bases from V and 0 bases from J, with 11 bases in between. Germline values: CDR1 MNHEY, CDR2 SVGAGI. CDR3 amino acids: CASSWTRSNTGELFF. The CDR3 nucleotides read TGTGCCAGCAGCTGGACACGATCGAACACCGGGGAGCTGTTTTTT.

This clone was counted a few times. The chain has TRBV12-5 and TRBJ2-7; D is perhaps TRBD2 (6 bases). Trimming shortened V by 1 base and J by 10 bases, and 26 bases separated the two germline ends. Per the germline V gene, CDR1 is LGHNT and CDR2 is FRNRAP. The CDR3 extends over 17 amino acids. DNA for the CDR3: TGTGCTAGTGGTTTGGCCCCCGGGGGTGGGCAGCCGACTACCCAGTACTTC. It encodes CASGLAPGGGQPTTQYF.

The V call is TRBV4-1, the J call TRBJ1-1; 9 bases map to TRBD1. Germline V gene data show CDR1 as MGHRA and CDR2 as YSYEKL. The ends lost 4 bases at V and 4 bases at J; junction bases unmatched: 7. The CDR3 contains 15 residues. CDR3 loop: CASSPSGQGFTEAFF. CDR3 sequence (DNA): TGCGCCAGCAGCCCATCGGGACAGGGTTTCACTGAAGCTTTCTTT.

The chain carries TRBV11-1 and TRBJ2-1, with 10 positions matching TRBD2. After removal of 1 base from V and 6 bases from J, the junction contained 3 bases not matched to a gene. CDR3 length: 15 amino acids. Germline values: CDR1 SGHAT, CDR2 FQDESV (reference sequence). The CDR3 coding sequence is TGTGCCAGCAGCTTAGGCCTAGCGGGGGCCAATGAGCAGTTCTTC. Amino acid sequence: CASSLGLAGANEQFF.

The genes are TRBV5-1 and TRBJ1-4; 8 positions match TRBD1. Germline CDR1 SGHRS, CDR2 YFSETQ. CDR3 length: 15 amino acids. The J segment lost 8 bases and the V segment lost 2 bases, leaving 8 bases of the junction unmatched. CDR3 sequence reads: CASSLLGQGGEKLFF. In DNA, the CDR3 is TGCGCCAGCAGCTTATTAGGACAGGGTGGAGAAAAACTGTTTTTT. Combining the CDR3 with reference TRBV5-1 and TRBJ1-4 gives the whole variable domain KAGVTQTPRYLIKTRGQQVTLSCSPISGHRSVSWYQQTPGQGLQFLFEYFSETQRNKGNFPGRFSGRQFSNSRSEMNVSTLELGDSALYLCASSLLGQGGEKLFFGSGTQLSVL.

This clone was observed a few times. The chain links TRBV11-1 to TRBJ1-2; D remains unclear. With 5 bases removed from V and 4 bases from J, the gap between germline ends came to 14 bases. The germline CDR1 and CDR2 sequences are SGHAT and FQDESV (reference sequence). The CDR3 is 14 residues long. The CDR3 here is CASSPLRRPYGYTF. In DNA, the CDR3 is TGTGCCAGCAGCCCCTTACGGAGGCCCTATGGCTACACCTTC.

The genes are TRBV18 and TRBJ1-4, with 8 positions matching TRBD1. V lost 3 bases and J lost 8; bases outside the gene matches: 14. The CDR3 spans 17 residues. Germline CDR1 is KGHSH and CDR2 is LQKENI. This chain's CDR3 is CASSPGTGGRSGEKLFF. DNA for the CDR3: TGTGCCAGCTCACCCGGGACAGGTGGTCGCTCCGGGGAAAAACTGTTTTTT.

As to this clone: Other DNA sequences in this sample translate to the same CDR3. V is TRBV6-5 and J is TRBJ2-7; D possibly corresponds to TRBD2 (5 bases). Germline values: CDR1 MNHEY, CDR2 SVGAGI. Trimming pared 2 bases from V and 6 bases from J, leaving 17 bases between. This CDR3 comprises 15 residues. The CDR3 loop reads CASSYETRGLGEQYF. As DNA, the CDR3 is TGTGCCAGCAGTTACGAGACCCGGGGTTTGGGCGAGCAGTACTTC.

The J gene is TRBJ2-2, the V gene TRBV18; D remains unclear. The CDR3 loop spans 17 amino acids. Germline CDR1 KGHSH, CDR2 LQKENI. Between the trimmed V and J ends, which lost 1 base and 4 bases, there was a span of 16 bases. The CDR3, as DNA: TGTGCCAGCTCACCACTAGGTGACATGAAAGTCACCGGGGAGCTGTTTTTT. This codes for CASSPLGDMKVTGELFF.

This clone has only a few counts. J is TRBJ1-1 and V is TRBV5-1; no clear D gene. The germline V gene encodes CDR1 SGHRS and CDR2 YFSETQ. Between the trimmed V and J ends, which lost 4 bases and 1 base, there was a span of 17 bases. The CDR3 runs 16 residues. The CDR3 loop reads CASSRELGLTNTEAFF. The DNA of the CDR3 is TGCGCCAGCAGCCGGGAACTCGGACTGACGAACACTGAAGCTTTCTTT.

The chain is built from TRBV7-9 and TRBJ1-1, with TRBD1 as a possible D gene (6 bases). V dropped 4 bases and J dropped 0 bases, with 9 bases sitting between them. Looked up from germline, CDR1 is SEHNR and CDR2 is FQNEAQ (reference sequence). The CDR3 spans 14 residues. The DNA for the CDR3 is TGTGCCAGCAGCTACAGGGAACTGAACACTGAAGCTTTCTTT. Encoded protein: CASSYRELNTEAFF.

The chain's CDR3 is CASSDLAQGIKYF. Written as DNA, the CDR3 is TGTGCCAGCAGTGACTTGGCACAGGGTATAAAGTACTTC. V usage is TRBV6-4 and J usage is TRBJ2-5, with D tentatively TRBD1 (6 bases). Germline V gives CDR1 MRHNA, CDR2 SNTAGT. V was clipped by 1 base and J by 12 bases, with 15 bases between them. The CDR3 consists of 13 residues.

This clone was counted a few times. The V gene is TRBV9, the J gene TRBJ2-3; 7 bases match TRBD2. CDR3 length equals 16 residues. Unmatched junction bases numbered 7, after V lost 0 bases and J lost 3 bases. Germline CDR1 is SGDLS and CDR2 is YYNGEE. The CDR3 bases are TGTGCCAGCAGCGTAGTCTCCTCGGGGGGTACAGATACGCAGTATTTT. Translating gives CASSVVSSGGTDTQYF.

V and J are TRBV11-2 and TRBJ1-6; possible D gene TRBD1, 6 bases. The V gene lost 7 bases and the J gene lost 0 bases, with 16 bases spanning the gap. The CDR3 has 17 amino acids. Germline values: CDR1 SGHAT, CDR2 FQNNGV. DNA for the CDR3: TGTGCCAGCACTACTCCACAGGGTCCCTCCTATAATTCACCCCTCCACTTT. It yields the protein CASTTPQGPSYNSPLHF.

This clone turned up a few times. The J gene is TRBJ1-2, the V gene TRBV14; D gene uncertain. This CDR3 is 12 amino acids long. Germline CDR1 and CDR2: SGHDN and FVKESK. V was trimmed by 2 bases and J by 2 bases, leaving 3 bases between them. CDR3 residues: CASSQQNYGYTF. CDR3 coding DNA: TGTGCCAGCAGCCAACAAAACTATGGCTACACCTTC.

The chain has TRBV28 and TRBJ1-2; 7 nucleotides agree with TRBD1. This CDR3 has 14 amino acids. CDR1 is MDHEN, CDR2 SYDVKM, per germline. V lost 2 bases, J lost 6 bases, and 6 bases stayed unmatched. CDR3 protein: CASSLDRVRDGYTF. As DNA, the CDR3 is TGTGCCAGCAGTTTAGACAGGGTAAGGGATGGCTACACCTTC.

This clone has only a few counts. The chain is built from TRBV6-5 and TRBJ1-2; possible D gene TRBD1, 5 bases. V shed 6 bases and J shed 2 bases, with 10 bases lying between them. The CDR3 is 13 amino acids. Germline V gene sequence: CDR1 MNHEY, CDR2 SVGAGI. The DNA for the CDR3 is TGTGCCAGCAGACGGACAAGAAACTATGGCTACACCTTC. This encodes CASRRTRNYGYTF.

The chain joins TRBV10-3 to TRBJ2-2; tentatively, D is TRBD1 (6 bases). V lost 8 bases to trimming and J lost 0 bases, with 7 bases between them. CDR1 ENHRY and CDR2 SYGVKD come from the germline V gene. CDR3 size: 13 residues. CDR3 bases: TGTGCCATCGGACAGACGAACACCGGGGAGCTGTTTTTT. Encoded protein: CAIGQTNTGELFF.

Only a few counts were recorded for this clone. This CDR3 is CASSPTGQNNSPLHF. The DNA of the CDR3 is TGTGCCAGCAGCCCTACGGGACAAAATAATTCACCCCTCCACTTT. The chain links TRBV7-2 to TRBJ1-6; a possible D gene is TRBD1 (6 bases). From germline, CDR1 is SGHTA and CDR2 FQGNSA. This CDR3 has 15 residues. Trimming removed 5 bases at V and 5 bases at J, with 13 bases between.

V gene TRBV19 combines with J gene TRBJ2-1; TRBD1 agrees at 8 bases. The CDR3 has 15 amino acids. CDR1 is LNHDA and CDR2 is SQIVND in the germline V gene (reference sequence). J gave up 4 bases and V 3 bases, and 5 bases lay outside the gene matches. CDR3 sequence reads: CASSMGRQGYNEQFF. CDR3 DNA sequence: TGTGCCAGTAGTATGGGGAGACAGGGGTACAATGAGCAGTTCTTC.

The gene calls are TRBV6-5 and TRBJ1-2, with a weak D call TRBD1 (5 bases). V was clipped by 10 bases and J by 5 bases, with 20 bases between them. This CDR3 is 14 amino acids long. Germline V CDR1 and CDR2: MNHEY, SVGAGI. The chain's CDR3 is CATRGDRVLYGYTF. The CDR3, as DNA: TGTGCCACAAGAGGTGACAGAGTTTTATATGGCTACACCTTC.